Listed here is a single T cell receptor beta chain. What this receptor recognizes is not known. Nothing much larger sits one base from this clone, and base qualities are not available. According to the study, the label for this sample's time point signals: baseline before first vaccination. Vaccinee samples were obtained from the UK trials COV001 and COV002, which included a single-blind randomized controlled phase 2/3 trial of AZD1222 (ChAdOx1 nCoV-19) in healthy adults. Trial participant PBMC samples were collected at day 0 and day 28 after the second dose for TCRbeta chain sequencing. The CDR3 spans 14 residues, from the cysteine through the phenylalanine. Just CDR3 DNA is preserved here, 42 bases in frame from base 1. The germline V gene sets CDR1 to MRHNA and CDR2 to SNTAGT. V sheds 6 bases and J sheds 6 bases, leaving 17 bases between their ends. The CDR3 regions of human TCRbeta chains were subjected to immunosequencing. In the original analysis: TCRs in the repertoires were matched against a reference library of SARS-CoV-2-specific TCRs that had been generated with the MIRA antigen-specificity platform. Breadth was defined as the fraction of unique TCRs that were SARS-CoV-2-associated, and depth was defined as the fraction of total T cells that were SARS-CoV-2-associated. Each spike-specific TCR was assigned to its reactive spike region and to a CD4 or CD8 class using the MIRA data. Log10-transformed breadth and depth values were compared by one-way ANOVA with Sidak's multiple comparisons tests. In TCRdb, the immuneACCESS table is reduced to in-frame sequences with V and J assigned. These tables do not hold every clone; where another copy was compared, an unresolved V gene accounts for under half, and the others remain unexplained. V, J and clone size are those of that table, while D and trimming were read from the DNA. In this sample the table shows some 150,000 clones, over 75% of which occur a single time. 1.5% to 2% of the sample rests with the top ten.

The sample is drawn from a study of T cell responses to AZD1222 COVID-19 vaccine listed by TCRdb under 2021. In terms of the full investigation: AZD1222 recipients given second doses at about 4 weeks or at about 12 weeks were pooled, since spike-specific TCR depth and breadth were not found to differ between the two schedules. TCR sequencing covered fewer than 250 trial participants: around 210 given two doses of AZD1222 and approximately 26 given two doses of MenACWY control vaccine. Trial participants were enrolled by age into 18-55, 56-69 and 70-plus year subgroups, with approximately 160, 26 and 62 TCR-sequenced participants respectively.

Broad study findings and their caveats: Vaccine-associated CD4 TCRs spanned the whole spike protein, with dominant responses in regions 160-218 and 743-854. Because no day 14 peak-response samples were available, repertoires were characterized only after the peak T cell response. Only five to seven AZD1222 recipients were SARS-CoV-2 seropositive at baseline, limiting conclusions about previously exposed vaccinees. Nearly half of unique spike-specific TCRs reportedly recognized epitopes outside regions mutated in the B.1.351 and B.1.1.7 variants. After two AZD1222 doses, spike-specific TCR breadth and depth were significantly higher than at day 0 and than in MenACWY recipients. Participants were mostly white British and included more females than males, and it was suggested by the authors that clonal diversity may have been underestimated. In the small 56-69-year group, the increase in depth fell short of significance, most likely because of low power.

This clonotype originated in an adult in good health. The chain links TRBV6-4 with TRBJ1-2; matching of 5 bases hints at TRBD1 as the D gene. The sequencing used peripheral blood, collected on day 0 of AZD1222 vaccination. The nucleotides read TGTGCCAGCAGGCTTAGTTGGGACGGTGATGGCTACACCTTC. It is translated as CASRLSWDGDGYTF.